This TCR beta chain was sequenced during a study of response to subunit inactivated influenza vaccine. This clonotype was observed a few times. Each CDR3 protein gets one entry after TCRdb re-called the RT-PCR reads with MiXCR. In the table there are about 570,000 distinct CDR3 sequences, about 10% of which are singletons. Trimming took 4 bases from V and 5 from J, leaving 11 bases between them. The CDR3 extends over 13 amino acids. Germline V lookup: CDR1 KGHDR, CDR2 SFDVKD. These data were also reused for a study on T cells expressing NK-cell markers. That study reports: 5'RACE template switching with UMIs produced the TCR beta cDNA. According to the study, TCR beta repertoires originated from sorted CD3+CD56+NKG2C+, CD3+CD56+NKG2C- and CD3+CD56-NKG2C+ T cells. Seropositivity for HCMV was found in seven of the eight sequenced donors, with one seronegative. The dominant NKG2C+ clonotypes represented about 1.0-7.5% of CD8+ T cells in over 5 donors.

The V gene is TRBV24-1, the J gene TRBJ2-7; no reliable D call. This specimen was PBMCs from blood, taken on the day of vaccination. The source of this sequence is a man aged 50-60 years who received an inactivated influenza vaccine. CDR3 DNA sequence: TGTGCCACCAGTGACCCCTATAACGACGAGCAGTACTTC. Its protein product is CATSDPYNDEQYF.